This TCR beta chain is from a study of vaccination and CD4 T cells after COVID-19. Across the whole study: There were two doses of either BNT162b2 or mRNA-1273 vaccine given to participants. A CEFX pool, an HIV-1 Nef pool, or else no peptide went into the control cultures.

Trimming removed 6 bases from V and 8 bases from J; junction bases left unmatched: 14. The CDR3 contains 17 residues. Germline CDR1 and CDR2: SGHNT and YENEEA. Cultured CD4+ T cells had their DNA profiled by the Oncomine TCR Beta short-read assay. TCRdb processed the PCR reads anew with MiXCR; each CDR3 protein has one entry. The profile shows over 10,000 distinct CDR3 sequences, around 69% of them singletons. Treatment described: 10-day PBMC culture with coronavirus spike peptide pools or control peptides (ViraFEST assay). Before TCRs were sequenced, ViraFEST expanded antigen-specific T cells with peptide pools. A note on this clonotype: The antigen remains undetermined.

The sequenced sample was CD4+ T cells from blood, cultured in vitro. The clonotype originates from a human donor who had recovered from COVID-19. J is TRBJ2-1 and V is TRBV11-3; 12 bases are shared with TRBD1. The CDR3 region has the DNA TGTGCCAGCAGTACTCAGGCTGGGACAGGGGGCCGTTATGAGCAGTTCTTC. Translating it yields CASSTQAGTGGRYEQFF. Based on the CDR3 plus reference TRBV11-3 and TRBJ2-1, the full variable domain is EAGVVQSPRYKIIEKKQPVAFWCNPISGHNTLYWYLQNLGQGPELLIRYENEEAVDDSQLPKDRFSAERLKGVDSTLKIQPAELGDSAVYLCASSTQAGTGGRYEQFFGPGTRLTVL.